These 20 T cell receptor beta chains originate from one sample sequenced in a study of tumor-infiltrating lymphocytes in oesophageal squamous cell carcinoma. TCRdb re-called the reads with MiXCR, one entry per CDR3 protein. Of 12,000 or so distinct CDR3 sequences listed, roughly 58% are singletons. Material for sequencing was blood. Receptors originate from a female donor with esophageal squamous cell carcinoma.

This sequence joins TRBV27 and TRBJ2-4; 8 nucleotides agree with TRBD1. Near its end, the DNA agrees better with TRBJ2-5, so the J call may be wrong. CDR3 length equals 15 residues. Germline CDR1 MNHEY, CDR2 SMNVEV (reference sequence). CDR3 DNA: TGTGCCAGCAGTTGGCAATGGACAGGGCGAGAGACCCAGTACTTC. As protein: CASSWQWTGRETQYF.

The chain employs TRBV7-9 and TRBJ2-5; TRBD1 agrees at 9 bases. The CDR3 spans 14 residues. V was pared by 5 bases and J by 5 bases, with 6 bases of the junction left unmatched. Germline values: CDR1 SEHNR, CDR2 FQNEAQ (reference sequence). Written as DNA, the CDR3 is TGTGCCAGCAGCGACAGGGGGTTAATGGAGACCCAGTACTTC. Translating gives CASSDRGLMETQYF.

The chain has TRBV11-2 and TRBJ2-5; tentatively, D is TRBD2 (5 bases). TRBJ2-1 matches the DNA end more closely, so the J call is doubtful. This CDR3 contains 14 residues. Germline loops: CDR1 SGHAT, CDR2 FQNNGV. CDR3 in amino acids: CASSLGVSGNEQFF. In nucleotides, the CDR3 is TGTGCCAGCAGCTTAGGTGTGAGCGGCAATGAGCAGTTCTTC.

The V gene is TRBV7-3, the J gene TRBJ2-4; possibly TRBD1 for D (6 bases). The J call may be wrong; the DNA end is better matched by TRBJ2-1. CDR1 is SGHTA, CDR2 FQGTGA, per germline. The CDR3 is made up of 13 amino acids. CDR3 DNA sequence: TGTGCCAGCAGCTCAGGGGCGTACAATGAGCAGTTCTTC. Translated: CASSSGAYNEQFF.

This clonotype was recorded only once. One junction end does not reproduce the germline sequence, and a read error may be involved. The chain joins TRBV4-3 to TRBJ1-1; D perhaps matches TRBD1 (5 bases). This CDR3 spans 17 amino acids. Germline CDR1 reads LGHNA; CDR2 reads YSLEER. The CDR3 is CASNQNLEGRVNTEAFF. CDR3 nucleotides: TGCGCCAGCAACCAAAATCTCGAGGGGCGAGTGAACACTGAAGCTTTCTTT.

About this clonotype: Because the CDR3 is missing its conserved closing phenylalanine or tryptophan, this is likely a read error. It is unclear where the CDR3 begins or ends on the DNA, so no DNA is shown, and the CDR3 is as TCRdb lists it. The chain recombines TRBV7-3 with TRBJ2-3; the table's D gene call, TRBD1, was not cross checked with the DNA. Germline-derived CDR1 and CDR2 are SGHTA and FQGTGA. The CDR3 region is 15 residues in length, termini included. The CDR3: CASSLGQGNEQYFGP.

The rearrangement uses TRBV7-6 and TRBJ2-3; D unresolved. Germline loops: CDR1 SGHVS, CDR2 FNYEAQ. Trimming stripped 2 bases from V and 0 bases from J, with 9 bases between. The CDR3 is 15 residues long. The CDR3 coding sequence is TGTGCCAGCAGCTTACGGGCTGGAAGCACAGATACGCAGTATTTT. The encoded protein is CASSLRAGSTDTQYF.

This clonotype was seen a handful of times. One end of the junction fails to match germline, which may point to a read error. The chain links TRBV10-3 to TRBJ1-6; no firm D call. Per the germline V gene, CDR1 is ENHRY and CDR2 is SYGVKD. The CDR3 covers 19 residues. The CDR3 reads CAISESAPIGLGIQETQYF. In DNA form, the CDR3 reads TGTGCCATCAGTGAGTCGGCCCCGATAGGGTTGGGGATACAAGAGACCCAGTACTTT.

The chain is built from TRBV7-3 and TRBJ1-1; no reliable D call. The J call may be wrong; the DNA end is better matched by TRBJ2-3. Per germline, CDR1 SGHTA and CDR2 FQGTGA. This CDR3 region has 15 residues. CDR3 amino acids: CASSLRRDGTDTQYF. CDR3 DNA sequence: TGTGCCAGCAGCTTAAGGCGCGATGGCACAGATACGCAGTATTTT.

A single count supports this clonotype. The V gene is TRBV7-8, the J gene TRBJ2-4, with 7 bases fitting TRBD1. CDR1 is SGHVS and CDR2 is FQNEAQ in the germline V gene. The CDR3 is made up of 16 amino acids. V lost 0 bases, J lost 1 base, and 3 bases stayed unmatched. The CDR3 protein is CASSLATGFAKNIQYF. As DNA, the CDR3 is TGTGCCAGCAGCTTAGCGACAGGGTTCGCCAAAAACATTCAGTACTTC.

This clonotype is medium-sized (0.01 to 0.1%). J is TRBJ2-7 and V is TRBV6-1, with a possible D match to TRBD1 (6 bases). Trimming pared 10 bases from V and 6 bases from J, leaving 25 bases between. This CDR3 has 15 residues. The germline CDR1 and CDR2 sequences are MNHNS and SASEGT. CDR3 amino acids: CATPAGAGDHGEQYF. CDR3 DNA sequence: TGTGCCACCCCCGCTGGGGCAGGGGATCATGGCGAGCAGTACTTC.

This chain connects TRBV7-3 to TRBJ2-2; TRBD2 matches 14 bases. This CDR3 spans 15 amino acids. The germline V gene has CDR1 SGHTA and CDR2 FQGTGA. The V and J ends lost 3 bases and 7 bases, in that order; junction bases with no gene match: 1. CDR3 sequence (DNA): TGTGCCAGCAGCTTGGGACTAGCGGGAGACGGGGAGCTGTTTTTT. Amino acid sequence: CASSLGLAGDGELFF. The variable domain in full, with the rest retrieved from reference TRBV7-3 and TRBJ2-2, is GAGVSQTPSNKVTEKGKYVELRCDPISGHTALYWYRQSLGQGPEFLIYFQGTGAADDSGLPNDRFFAVRPEGSVSTLKIQRTERGDSAVYLCASSLGLAGDGELFFGEGSRLTVL.

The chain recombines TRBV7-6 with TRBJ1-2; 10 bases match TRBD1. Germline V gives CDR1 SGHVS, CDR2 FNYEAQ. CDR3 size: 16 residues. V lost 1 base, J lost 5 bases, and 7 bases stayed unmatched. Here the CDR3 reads CASSLGDRGQPYGYTF. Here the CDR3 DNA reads TGTGCCAGCAGCTTAGGCGACAGGGGGCAGCCATATGGCTACACCTTC.

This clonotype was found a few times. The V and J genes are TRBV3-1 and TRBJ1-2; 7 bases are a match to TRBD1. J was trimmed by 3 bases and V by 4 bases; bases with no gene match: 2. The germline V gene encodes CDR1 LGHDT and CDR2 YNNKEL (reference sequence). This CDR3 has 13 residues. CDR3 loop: CASSLGTDYGYTF. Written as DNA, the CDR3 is TGTGCCAGCAGCCTAGGGACAGACTATGGCTACACCTTC.

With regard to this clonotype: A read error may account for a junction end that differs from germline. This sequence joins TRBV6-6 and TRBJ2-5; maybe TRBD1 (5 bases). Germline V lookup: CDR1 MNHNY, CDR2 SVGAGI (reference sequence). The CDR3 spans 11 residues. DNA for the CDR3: TGTGCCAGCAGGGCGACAGACCAACTAATCTTC. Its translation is CASRATDQLIF.

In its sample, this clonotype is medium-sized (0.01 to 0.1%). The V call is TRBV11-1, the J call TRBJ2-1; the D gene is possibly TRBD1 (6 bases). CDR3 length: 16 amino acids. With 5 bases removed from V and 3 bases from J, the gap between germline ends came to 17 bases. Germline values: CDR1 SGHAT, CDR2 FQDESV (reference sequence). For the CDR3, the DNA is TGTGCCAGCAGCCGTACCGGGACAAATAACTACAATGAGCAGTTCTTC. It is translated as CASSRTGTNNYNEQFF.

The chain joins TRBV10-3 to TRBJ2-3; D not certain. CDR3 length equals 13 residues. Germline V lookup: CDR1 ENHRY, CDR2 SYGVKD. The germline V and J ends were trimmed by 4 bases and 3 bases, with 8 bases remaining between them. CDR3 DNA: TGTGCCATCAGTGCGAGCCGGACAGATACGCAGTATTTT. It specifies CAISASRTDTQYF.

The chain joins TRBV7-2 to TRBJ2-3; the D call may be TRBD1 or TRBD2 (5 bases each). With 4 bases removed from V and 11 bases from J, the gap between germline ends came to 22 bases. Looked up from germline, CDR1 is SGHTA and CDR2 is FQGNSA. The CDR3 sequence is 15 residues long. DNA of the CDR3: TGTGCCAGCAGCTCGGACGGGGCGAGATCCTACGAGCAGTATTTT. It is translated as CASSSDGARSYEQYF.

CDR3 bases: TGTGCCAGCAGGTCCCGGGACGGCGATTCACCCCTCCACTTT. It translates to CASRSRDGDSPLHF. The chain couples TRBV7-2 to TRBJ1-6, with a possible D match to TRBD1 (5 bases). Germline V gene sequence: CDR1 SGHTA, CDR2 FQGNSA. This CDR3 comprises 14 residues. The V gene lost 6 bases and the J gene lost 8 bases, with 14 bases spanning the gap.

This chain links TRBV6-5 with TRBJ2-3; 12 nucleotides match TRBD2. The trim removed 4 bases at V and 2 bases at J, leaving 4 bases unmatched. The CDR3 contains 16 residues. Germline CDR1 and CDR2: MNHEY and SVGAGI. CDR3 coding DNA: TGTGCCAGCAGTTCCAGGACTAGCGGGGCCACAGATACGCAGTATTTT. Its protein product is CASSSRTSGATDTQYF.